The TCR beta chain described here comes from a study of blood T cell repertoires in COVID-19. Study summary: Sites across the United States, Italy and Spain contributed samples from acute and convalescent COVID-19. Sources were T cells, B-cell-depleted T cells, or PBMCs; the material itself was cDNA or gDNA.

This CDR3 has 20 residues. Per the original methods: From reference gene primer amplification, estimates of nucleated cell counts were derived. Profiled with immunoSEQ multiplex PCR; TCRdb holds only in-frame clones, not every one. V and J calls and clone size follow that table, whereas D and trimming were derived from the DNA. Of about 120,000 clones in the sample, approximately 70% were seen once. The genes are TRBV21-1 and TRBJ2-3; TRBD2 was called by the table and not checked on the DNA. TRBV21-1 is annotated as a pseudogene. Specimen: peripheral blood. The sequence was obtained from an older woman with acute or convalescent COVID-19. CDR3 DNA: TGTGCCAGCAGCTTTCAAAAAAGGGGCCAACGGGGGGCGAGCACAGATACGCAGTATTTT. Translating it yields CASSFQKRGQRGASTDTQYF.